This entry lists 11 T cell receptor beta chains sequenced from one sample in a study of blood T cells in healthy people across ages. Combining a sample-barcoded 5' primer with a J-beta primer mix, a second PCR ran for 7 to 11 cycles. Each CDR3 protein is one row after TCRdb ran MiXCR on the 5' RACE reads. The table has approximately 1.5 million distinct CDR3 sequences, roughly 32% seen once; the top ten hold about 11%. The sequencing sample was made of blood. These receptor sequences come from a young woman in good health.

There are a few counts of this clonotype. J is TRBJ2-7 and V is TRBV12-5, with D possibly TRBD1 on 6 matching bases. Deletions cut 7 bases from V and 1 base from J, with 11 bases between. Germline-derived CDR1 and CDR2 are LGHNT and FRNRAP. This CDR3 is 13 amino acids long. This CDR3 reads CASAPTGSYEQYF. For the CDR3, the DNA is TGTGCTAGTGCTCCGACAGGTTCCTACGAGCAGTACTTC. The full variable domain, rest sourced from reference TRBV12-5 and TRBJ2-7, is DARVTQTPRHKVTEMGQEVTMRCQPILGHNTVFWYRQTMMQGLELLAYFRNRAPLDDSGMPKDRFSAEMPDATLATLKIQPSEPRDSAVYFCASAPTGSYEQYFGPGTRLTVT.

CDR3: CASSLRVGASYQETQYF. As DNA, the CDR3 is TGTGCCAGCAGCTTAAGGGTGGGGGCCTCGTACCAAGAGACCCAGTACTTC. The chain is built from TRBV7-6 and TRBJ2-5; tentatively, D is TRBD1 (6 bases). The CDR3 is made up of 17 amino acids. V dropped 2 bases and J dropped 0 bases, with 16 bases sitting between them. The germline gives CDR1 SGHVS, CDR2 FNYEAQ.

This clonotype was counted only a few times. CDR3 residues: CSVPSRTDYGYTF. The CDR3 DNA sequence: TGCAGCGTCCCCTCCCGGACGGACTATGGCTACACCTTC. The rearrangement links TRBV29-1 to TRBJ1-2; D uncertain. Trimming took off 6 bases at V and 3 bases at J, with 14 bases between the two ends. The CDR3 consists of 13 residues. Germline CDR1 is SQVTM and CDR2 is ANQGSEA.

The rearrangement links TRBV6-1 to TRBJ2-1; D is uncertain. The CDR3 consists of 14 residues. Germline V CDR1 and CDR2: MNHNS, SASEGT. The V end was cut by 4 bases, the J end by 0 bases, with 7 bases between. Here the CDR3 reads CASSADFSYNEQFF. CDR3 in DNA: TGTGCCAGCAGTGCAGACTTCTCCTACAATGAGCAGTTCTTC.

The V and J genes are TRBV5-1 and TRBJ2-1; 7 bases fit TRBD2. Germline V gene data show CDR1 as SGHRS and CDR2 as YFSETQ. V shed 0 bases and J 7 bases; nucleotides not matched to a gene: 7. This CDR3 spans 15 amino acids. The CDR3: CASSLDGGRENEQFF. The CDR3 DNA is TGCGCCAGCAGCTTGGATGGCGGGAGAGAGAATGAGCAGTTCTTC.

This rearrangement joins TRBV7-9 to TRBJ2-7, with D possibly called TRBD1 or TRBD2 (5 bases each). The CDR3 contains 14 residues. Trimming shortened V by 3 bases and J by 0 bases, and 9 bases separated the two germline ends. The germline V gene encodes CDR1 SEHNR and CDR2 FQNEAQ (reference sequence). CDR3: CASSFIGGSYEQYF. CDR3 coding DNA: TGTGCCAGCAGCTTCATTGGGGGCTCCTACGAGCAGTACTTC.

This clonotype has more than one count but fewer than ten. Here the CDR3 DNA reads TGTGCCAGCAGTTTAGCGGGCAGGGCGGAGCAGTACTTC. Its protein is CASSLAGRAEQYF. The rearrangement uses TRBV12-3 or TRBV12-4 and TRBJ2-7; maybe TRBD1 (5 bases). Trimming left V 0 bases short and J 7 bases short, with 10 bases between. CDR3 length equals 13 residues.

This clonotype was observed a few times. The chain carries TRBV5-1 and TRBJ2-5, with 12 positions matching TRBD1. Germline V lookup: CDR1 SGHRS, CDR2 YFSETQ. V lost 3 bases and J lost 11; bases outside the gene matches: 14. This CDR3 is 16 amino acids long. The CDR3 DNA follows: TGCGCCAGCAGCTCCCGGGACAGGGGGCCGCGCGATGAGCAGTACTTC. Translation: CASSSRDRGPRDEQYF.

The chain carries TRBV4-2 and TRBJ2-3, with a weak D call TRBD2 (6 bases). The CDR3 consists of 15 residues. The germline gives CDR1 LGHNA, CDR2 YNFKEQ. V was trimmed by 1 base and J by 3 bases, leaving 11 bases between them. This chain's CDR3 is CASSQVTGETDTQYF. The CDR3 bases are TGTGCCAGCAGCCAAGTCACGGGAGAAACAGATACGCAGTATTTT.

The V and J genes are TRBV12-3 or TRBV12-4 and TRBJ2-1; D is uncertain. V was trimmed by 3 bases and J by 7 bases, leaving 16 bases between them. This CDR3 has 15 amino acids. This CDR3 is CASSFLLNDRNEQFF. The DNA of the CDR3 is TGTGCCAGCAGTTTTCTCCTGAACGACCGGAATGAGCAGTTCTTC.

This rearrangement joins TRBV24-1 to TRBJ1-2; 10 bases map to TRBD1. The length of the CDR3 is 15 residues. Looked up from germline, CDR1 is KGHDR and CDR2 is SFDVKD. J gave up 7 bases and V 3 bases, and 7 bases lay outside the gene matches. CDR3 coding DNA: TGTGCCACCAGTGATGGGACAGGGGCGGAGAGTGGCTACACCTTC. Protein sequence: CATSDGTGAESGYTF.